This T cell receptor (beta chain) stems from a study of T cells in localized non-small cell lung cancer. This clone was seen a handful of times. Profiling relied on immunoSEQ multiplex PCR, and the TCRdb table lists in-frame clones only, not all of them. The data show a few thousand clones, 25% to 35% seen once. Germline V gene sequence: CDR1 SQVTM, CDR2 ANQGSEA. The CDR3 contains 15 residues. With 5 bases clipped from V and 4 bases from J, the junction kept 13 bases outside the gene matches. The sequencing here drew on lung tumor tissue, taken before any cancer treatment. This TCR derives from a woman aged 40 to 75 with stage I squamous cell lung carcinoma. The V call is TRBV29-1, the J call TRBJ2-7, with 8 bases that match TRBD1. This CDR3 is CSVQGAGENGYEQYF. CDR3 DNA: TGCAGCGTTCAGGGGGCAGGGGAGAATGGGTACGAGCAGTACTTC.